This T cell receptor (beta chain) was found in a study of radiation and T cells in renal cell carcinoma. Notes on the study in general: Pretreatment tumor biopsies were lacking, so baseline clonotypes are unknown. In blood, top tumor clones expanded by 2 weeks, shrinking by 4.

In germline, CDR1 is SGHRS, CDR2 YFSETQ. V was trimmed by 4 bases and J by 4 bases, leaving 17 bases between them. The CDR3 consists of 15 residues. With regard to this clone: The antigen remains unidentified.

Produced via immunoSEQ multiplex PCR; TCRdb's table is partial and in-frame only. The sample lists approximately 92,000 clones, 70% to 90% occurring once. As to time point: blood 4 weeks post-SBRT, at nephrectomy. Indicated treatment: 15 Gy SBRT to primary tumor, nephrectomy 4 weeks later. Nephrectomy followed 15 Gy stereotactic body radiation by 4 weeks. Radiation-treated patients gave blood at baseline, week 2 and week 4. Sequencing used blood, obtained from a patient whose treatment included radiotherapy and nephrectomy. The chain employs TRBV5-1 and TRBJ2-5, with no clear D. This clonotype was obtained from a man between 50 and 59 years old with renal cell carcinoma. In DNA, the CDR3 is TGCGCCAGCAGCAACACGGGCGCATACCTAGAGACCCAGTACTTC. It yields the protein CASSNTGAYLETQYF.